Here is one TCR beta chain with its context. This clonotype was detected a few times. The target of this receptor is not known. Base qualities are missing; no much larger clone stands one base away. These data originate in a study of human T cells and chemical hapten exposure (dated by TCRdb to the early 2020s). Looking at the study overall: For sensitization, 2% DPC in acetone was applied to a roughly 2 cm by roughly 2 cm area of upper inner arm skin. Throughout the approximately 23-week study period, patients were also given weekly therapeutic DPC doses on the scalp. Patch tests used Finn chambers with 0.01% DPC on the upper back, scored after 6 days by International Contact Dermatitis Research Group standards. Most of the patients in the cohort were female, and the cohort covered alopecia areata with under or over 50% scalp involvement, alopecia totalis and alopecia universalis. Libraries were combined into a pool for sequencing, and differences in TCR yield between samples came mainly from small differences in library volumes within the pool. The study tracked peripheral blood TCR repertoire changes in vivo during primary and secondary sensitization to the hapten diphenylcyclopropenone (DPC) in alopecia patients. Patient blood was sampled pre-sensitization (week 0) and at 2, 6 and about 24 weeks after DPC sensitization. Blood for TCR sequencing was provided by twenty-nine alopecia patients at one to four time points (pre-sensitization, 2, 6 and 24 weeks). Broader findings and caveats from the paper: Expanded TCRs formed significantly more large CDR3 similarity clusters than pre-sensitization or healthy control sets, consistent with antigen-driven responses. The number of PT1 expanded TCRs positively correlated with patch test score, significant at thresholds 8, 16 and 32 but not 4. Repeated subsampling changed both the strength of the expansion versus patch-test correlation and the threshold at which that correlation became significant. Alopecia, a presumed autoimmune disease, was present in all patients, so the immune response of the patients might differ from that of healthy individuals. The number of TCRs above 1 in 1000 frequency did not change with DPC sensitization; there was no evidence of global repertoire structure alterations.

The germline V gene (reference sequence) yields LNHNV for CDR1 and YYDKDF for CDR2. The CDR3 contains 16 residues, cysteine and phenylalanine counted. The retained sequence is limited to the CDR3, 48 bases, with the frame set at the first base. V loses 1 base of germline sequence and J loses 0 bases, and the interval between the two ends is 10 bases. Libraries came from RACE. TCRdb records NextSeq 500 as the sequencer. Library preparation attached unique molecular identifiers to individual cDNA molecules for quantitative, reproducible TCR counting. From each blood RNA sample, both TCR alpha and TCR beta chains were sequenced. As for the original processing: Samples had a median of roughly 98,000 TCRs, with a range from roughly 23,224 to 750,000. V, J and CDR3 annotation of the TCR reads was carried out using the Decombinator software suite. To make PS versus PT1 abundance plots, every sample was subsampled to the same number of TCRs (28,000). Expanded TCRs were defined as absent before sensitization and observed at least eight times at the 2-week time point. TCRdb trimmed the raw reads at Q25, called clones with MiXCR and kept productive beta chains. Under each unique CDR3 protein, matching rows form one entry showing the most common genes and DNA. In this record, the V and J calls reflect TCRdb's handling and not the investigators' own analysis. The sample data list 60,000 to 80,000 distinct CDR3 sequences, and approximately 32% of these were observed just once. The ten largest clones take up 8.9% of the sample.

Taken with the paper, the label for time point translates to: patch test 1, 2 weeks after DPC sensitization. The meaning of the sample's treatment or condition label: therapeutic diphenylcyclopropenone sensitization with weekly scalp DPC. At every patch-test visit, the blood draw took place before the patch test was put on. Eligible patients were aged 18 to 70, diagnosed with alopecia, deemed suitable for DPC therapy, and excluded if pregnant. Unfractionated whole blood was collected in Tempus Blood RNA tubes, and total RNA was extracted from that blood. The sequences come from whole blood, collected in connection with sensitization to the hapten diphenylcyclopropenone (DPC). This sequence was found in a man aged 40-49 years with alopecia areata. Some clones in this sample may be carry-over from other donors' samples. The sequence is built from TRBV15 and TRBJ2-1; TRBD2 is perhaps the D gene, given 5 matching bases. This receptor has the CDR3 CATSRATRSSYNEQFF. The DNA is TGTGCCACCAGCAGAGCCACTAGGAGCTCCTACAATGAGCAGTTCTTC.